One sample yielded the 8 T cell receptor beta chains listed below, sequenced in a study of T cells in Graves' hyperthyroidism and ophthalmopathy. The CDR3 regions of TCR beta were amplified from RNA transcripts. With the HTBI primer set, the TCR CDR3 went through a first round of RT-PCR. TCRdb passed the multiplex PCR reads through MiXCR, listing each CDR3 protein once. The sample holds about 96,000 distinct CDR3 sequences, approximately 56% seen once. Sample: blood. The origin of the receptors is a middle-aged woman with Graves' hyperthyroidism.

This chain links TRBV15 with TRBJ1-2, with D possibly TRBD1 on 6 matching bases. V dropped 0 bases and J dropped 8 bases, with 16 bases sitting between them. From germline, CDR1 is LNHNV and CDR2 YYDKDF (reference sequence). The CDR3 loop spans 15 amino acids. The CDR3 region has the DNA TGTGCCACCAGCAGAGATCAGGGGCGCGTAACCGGCTACACCTTC. Amino acids: CATSRDQGRVTGYTF.

V is TRBV25-1 and J is TRBJ1-1, with D uncertain. The CDR3 sequence is 15 residues long. CDR1 MGHDK and CDR2 SYGVNS come from the germline V gene. V dropped 8 bases and J dropped 3 bases, with 19 bases sitting between them. The chain's CDR3 is CASGGFHGRDTEAFF. CDR3 coding DNA: TGTGCCAGCGGAGGGTTTCATGGGAGGGACACTGAAGCTTTCTTT.

Concerning this clonotype itself: Mismatch with germline at one junction end may stem from a read error. The chain links TRBV6-5 to TRBJ2-3, with D uncertain. Germline-derived CDR1 and CDR2 are MNHEY and SVGAGI. This CDR3 spans 13 amino acids. The CDR3 DNA reads as TGTGCCAGCAGCTACTCTACCAGCGATACGCAGTATTTT. This encodes CASSYSTSDTQYF.

To note about this clonotype: In this CDR3 the conserved last residue, phenylalanine or tryptophan, is missing, so a read error is likely. J is TRBJ2-3 and V is TRBV11-2, with 10 positions matching TRBD2. Germline-derived CDR1 and CDR2 are SGHAT and FQNNGV. This CDR3 spans 16 amino acids. The CDR3 bases are TGCGCCAGCAGCCAATCCAGCGGGAGGGCCACAGATACGCAGTATCTT. Protein sequence: CASSQSSGRATDTQYL.

The genes are TRBV10-3 and TRBJ1-1; possible D gene TRBD1, 6 bases. Trimming stripped 8 bases from V and 3 bases from J, with 13 bases between. Germline assignment: CDR1 ENHRY and CDR2 SYGVKD. CDR3 length equals 13 residues. CDR3 in amino acids: CAIARGGYTEAFF. The CDR3 region has the DNA TGTGCCATCGCAAGGGGGGGCTACACTGAAGCTTTCTTT.

Regarding this clonotype: At one boundary the junction diverges from the germline segment, which might be a read error. This sequence joins TRBV2 and TRBJ2-2; 9 bases align to TRBD1. Germline CDR1 SNHLY, CDR2 FYNNEI. This CDR3 has 16 residues. The CDR3 nucleotides read TGTGCCAGCAGTCCCAGGGACAGGGCGAACACTGGGGAGCTGTTTTTT. Protein: CASSPRDRANTGELFF.

The genes are TRBV10-3 and TRBJ1-2; TRBD1 is a possible D gene (6 bases). The CDR3 runs 14 residues. Per the germline V gene, CDR1 is ENHRY and CDR2 is SYGVKD. V shed 10 bases and J shed 0 bases, with 15 bases lying between them. The CDR3 sequence: CATTSTGPNYGYTF. CDR3 bases: TGTGCCACAACCAGCACAGGGCCTAACTATGGCTACACCTTC.

This sequence joins TRBV20-1 and TRBJ2-7; 12 bases line up with TRBD2. From germline, CDR1 is DFQATT and CDR2 SNEGSKA (reference sequence). This CDR3 is built from 14 residues. Losses at the gene ends were 3 bases for V and 4 bases for J; bases not matched to a gene: 4. The CDR3 sequence: CSASHLAGGYEQYF. In DNA form, the CDR3 reads TGCAGTGCTAGCCATCTAGCGGGAGGGTACGAGCAGTACTTC.